The present T cell receptor (beta chain) was sequenced within a study of regulatory T cells in long-lasting Graves disease. Described time point: newly diagnosed GD, antithyroid drugs for less than 3 months. PBMC-extracted RNA yielded the TCR library. Graves' disease diagnosis followed American Thyroid Association guidelines. Arm-PCR of CDR3 regions with iRepertoire HTBI primers generated TCR beta libraries. TCRdb recomputed calls from the multiplex PCR reads with MiXCR, one row per CDR3 protein. The sample yields roughly 420,000 distinct CDR3 sequences, 16% seen once. This clonotype was detected ten times or more. J lost 5 bases, V lost 4 bases, and 7 bases had no gene match. The germline V gene has CDR1 LGHDT and CDR2 YNNKEL (reference sequence). The CDR3 spans 15 residues. This same sample was also taken into another study, of T cells in Graves' hyperthyroidism and ophthalmopathy. That source notes: Blood samples included most of the expanded thyroid clonotypes exceeding 0.001.

The V gene is TRBV3-1, the J gene TRBJ1-1; 10 nucleotides match TRBD1. The input for sequencing was peripheral blood mononuclear cells (PBMCs), taken at new diagnosis, from a patient treated with antithyroid drugs. The TCR was taken from a woman in her twenties or thirties with Graves disease. In DNA form, the CDR3 reads TGTGCCAGCAGCCGAAGGGGACAGGGGACAACTGAAGCTTTCTTT. Its translation is CASSRRGQGTTEAFF.